Here is one T cell receptor (beta chain) with its context. Its antigen is still unknown. This entry belongs to a study of cytomegalovirus exposure and HLA in healthy donors. Findings and caveats of the study: TCR association rates varied by HLA locus in a later analysis, with DRB1 highest and HLA-C lowest. It was taken for granted in presence/absence analyses that sequencing depth across donors was roughly uniform. Cytomegalovirus-associated TCR beta chains were listed, numbering some 180.

Germline V lookup: CDR1 SGDLS, CDR2 YYNGEE. V was cut by 3 bases and J by 2 bases, with 12 bases left in between. The CDR3 consists of 15 residues. PCR used 60 Vbeta primers and 13 Jbeta primers. This table comes from immunoSEQ multiplex PCR, and its TCRdb copy is limited to in-frame clones, with some not included. This table has 180,000 or so clones, about four fifths appearing once. Material for sequencing was PBMCs. The chain is built from TRBV9 and TRBJ1-3, with D possibly matching TRBD1 (5 bases). The receptor comes from a woman aged 25 to 45 in good health and CMV-seronegative. The CDR3 loop is CASSGYGGTGNTIYF. CDR3 nucleotide sequence: TGTGCCAGCAGCGGTTACGGGGGTACTGGAAACACCATATATTTT.